This T cell receptor (beta chain) originates from a study of spatial heterogeneity in lung cancer (dated by TCRdb to between 2018 and 2020). Context from the whole study: Beta-chain transcripts were consistently detected in greater numbers than alpha-chain transcripts, which likely reflects a higher abundance of beta-chain transcripts. In the raw uncorrected reads, each unique combination of TCR and UMI appeared on average more than ten times. TCR alpha and beta repertoires were quantitatively compared across multiple tumor regions, matched nontumor lung and blood in non-small cell lung cancer. The study linked features of the TCR repertoire to counts of nonsynonymous mutations, which were determined by whole-exome sequencing of tumor tissue. At surgery, both alpha and beta chains were TCR-sequenced in more than 200 tumor regions, fewer than 65 matched nontumor lung samples and some 58 PBMC samples.

This clonotype was picked up many times. Its antigen is not yet known. There are no base qualities to consult, and no much larger clone falls within one base. The sample's time point, from its label and the paper: sample taken at primary tumor resection. For TCR sequencing, whole RNA was extracted from tumor and nontumor lung tissue, or from cryopreserved PBMC samples, and no cell sorting was done. Samples were obtained from 72 patients with early-stage, untreated non-small cell lung cancer from the lung TRACERx cohort. Only patients for whom sufficient RNA was available from at least two tumor regions were selected for TCR sequencing. Libraries were made using 5' RACE. The instrument given in TCRdb is NextSeq 500. The TCR library protocol attached a unique molecular identifier to each TCR cDNA molecule to allow correction of PCR and sequencing errors. Turning to the authors' computational methods: TCR identification, UMI-based error correction and CDR3 extraction were performed with Decombinator tools. TCRs above a frequency of 2 per 1,000, corresponding to the top 1% of the tumor frequency distribution, were defined as expanded. Rényi diversity was computed with the R vegan package after subsampling each repertoire 100 times to 5,000 TCRs. CDR3 similarity networks were built from amino acid triplet string-kernel similarity, connecting CDR3s with pairwise similarity above 0.82. The public sequencing data were trimmed at Q25 with fastp and processed into clonotypes with MiXCR by TCRdb, which kept only in-frame beta chains. Every entry covers one CDR3 protein and lists the most common genes and DNA from its rows. TCRdb's processing, not the authors', yielded these V and J calls. The sample yields fewer than 7,500 distinct CDR3 sequences; roughly 21% were counted once. The ten largest clones represent more than 15% of the sample.

Overall results and qualifications from the work: Confirming at a functional level the hypothesis that regional TCRs recognize regional mutations was considered to require additional single-cell paired TCR alpha and beta sequencing. Ubiquitous expanded tumor TCRs showed up in blood more often at tumor resection than at routine follow-up.

The receptor's source is a female donor with early-stage non-small cell lung cancer. This sample comprised PBMCs, obtained at surgery.

The nucleotide sequence reads as follows: TGTGCCAGCAGCTTATCGGCTAGCGGGAGAGGGCAGTTCTTC. It specifies CASSLSASGRGQFF. The chain was built from TRBV7-9 and TRBJ2-1; TRBD2 matches 10 bases in the middle. Reading the germline V gene (reference sequence) gives CDR1 SEHNR and CDR2 FQNEAQ. The CDR3 measures 14 amino acids from cysteine to phenylalanine. Only CDR3 DNA is held: 42 bases, read in frame from base 1. After removal of 2 bases from V and 12 bases from J, the junction retains 7 bases not matched to a gene.